These 7 T cell receptor beta chains were all obtained from the same sample, sequenced in a study of post-analysis software for immune sequencing data. The study, taken as a whole, reports: Patients showed TRBV5-6, TRBV5-1 and TRBV20-1 among five TRBV segments more frequent than in controls.

Unique-molecular-identifier-tagged TCR beta cDNA libraries were used. TCRdb fed the PCR reads into MiXCR, producing one record per CDR3 protein. The sample holds roughly 730,000 distinct CDR3 sequences, 25% to 30% seen once. These TCRs' antigens remain unknown. Sample: blood. Source of these receptors: a girl aged 5-17 years with multiple sclerosis.

This clonotype was picked up a small number of times. The chain couples TRBV2 to TRBJ1-2; 9 positions match TRBD1. V shed 8 bases and J 8 bases; nucleotides not matched to a gene: 9. Germline lookup yields CDR1 SNHLY and CDR2 FYNNEI. The CDR3 is 13 residues long. The CDR3 loop reads CASSRDRVVGYTF. CDR3 nucleotide sequence: TGTGCCAGCTCAAGGGACAGGGTTGTCGGCTACACCTTC.

The gene calls are TRBV5-4 and TRBJ2-1; 10 bases fit TRBD2. The ends lost 4 bases at V and 7 bases at J; junction bases unmatched: 17. The CDR3 length is 18 residues. Looked up from germline, CDR1 is SGHNT and CDR2 is YYREEE (reference sequence). CDR3 sequence reads: CASSPQGAGGEVWNEQFF. In DNA form, the CDR3 reads TGTGCCAGCAGCCCCCAGGGAGCGGGAGGGGAAGTTTGGAATGAGCAGTTCTTC.

The CDR3 region is CSARDSSGLETQYF. The CDR3 bases are TGCAGTGCTAGAGATAGTTCAGGGTTGGAGACCCAGTACTTC. The chain couples TRBV20-1 to TRBJ2-5; D possibly corresponds to TRBD1 (5 bases). V lost 0 bases to trimming and J lost 5 bases, with 13 bases between them. Germline V lookup: CDR1 DFQATT, CDR2 SNEGSKA (reference sequence). CDR3 size: 14 residues.

This chain links TRBV4-2 with TRBJ2-2, with 7 bases that match TRBD2. The trim removed 1 base at V and 4 bases at J, leaving 3 bases unmatched. Germline loops: CDR1 LGHNA, CDR2 YNFKEQ. The CDR3 contains 15 residues. CDR3 nucleotide sequence: TGTGCCAGCAGCCAAGTCACTAGCGCCACCGGGGAGCTGTTTTTT. Protein product: CASSQVTSATGELFF.

This clonotype came up a few times. The chain uses TRBV20-1 and TRBJ1-2; 10 nucleotides line up with TRBD1. CDR3 length: 13 residues. Trimming at V came to 1 base and at J to 6 bases, leaving 2 bases not matched to a gene. CDR1 is DFQATT and CDR2 is SNEGSKA in the germline V gene (reference sequence). CDR3 nucleotides: TGCAGTGCTAGAGGGGACAGGGGAAATGGCTACACCTTC. It is translated as CSARGDRGNGYTF.

V usage is TRBV11-2 and J usage is TRBJ2-1, with TRBD2 matching 13 bases. Trimming at V came to 5 bases and at J to 11 bases, leaving 6 bases not matched to a gene. Looked up from germline, CDR1 is SGHAT and CDR2 is FQNNGV. The CDR3 is made up of 14 amino acids. The CDR3 DNA reads as TGTGCCAGCAGCCCCGGACTAGCGGGGGCCAAGCAGTTCTTC. It encodes CASSPGLAGAKQFF.

This rearrangement joins TRBV3-1 to TRBJ1-6; 7 nucleotides line up with TRBD1. Per germline, CDR1 LGHDT and CDR2 YNNKEL (reference sequence). Trimming cost V 7 bases and J 9 bases; bases outside gene matches: 9. This CDR3 has 14 amino acids. The CDR3 protein is CASTQTRGSSPLHF. The CDR3 DNA reads TGTGCCAGCACTCAGACCAGGGGGTCTTCACCCCTCCACTTT.